The rows below give T cell receptor beta chains drawn from one sample of a study of blood T cell repertoires in COVID-19. Assay: immunoSEQ multiplex PCR; the TCRdb copy retains only in-frame clones and omits some. The sample consists of 220,000 or so clones, around four fifths of them appearing once. The sequencing input was peripheral blood. The origin of the receptors is a woman older than 75 with COVID-19, enrolled during active disease. Both conserved end residues are part of each CDR3. The D gene is left open where the match is weak. Clone size is not always given. Where it is, it says once, few, many or a class for expanded clones.

abundance | d_gene | j_gene | v_gene | CDR3aa | CDR3nt
. | . | TRBJ1-4 | TRBV18 | CASSPPRPNEKLFF | TGTGCCAGCTCACCACCCAGGCCTAATGAAAAACTGTTTTTT
. | TRBD1 | TRBJ1-1 | TRBV2 | CASSYGQGFIGTEAFF | TGTGCCAGCAGTTACGGACAGGGTTTTATCGGCACTGAAGCTTTCTTT
. | TRBD1 | TRBJ2-6 | TRBV5-1 | CASSLSLRDRVNSFSGANVLTF | TGCGCCAGCAGCTTGTCATTGCGGGACAGGGTCAATTCCTTCTCTGGGGCCAACGTCCTGACTTTC
once | . | TRBJ2-3 | TRBV28 | CASSSHRVGTDTQYF | TGTGCCAGCAGTTCTCACAGGGTTGGAACAGATACGCAGTATTTT
once | . | TRBJ1-3 | TRBV5-1 | CASGRGSESGNTIYF | TGCGCCAGCGGGCGGGGATCTGAATCTGGAAACACCATATATTTT
. | . | TRBJ2-7 | TRBV9 | CASSVDGGNYEQYF | TGTGCCAGCAGCGTAGACGGAGGGAACTACGAGCAGTACTTC
. | TRBD1 | TRBJ1-2 | TRBV6-6 | CASSRTGEYYGYTF | TGTGCCAGCAGTCGGACAGGGGAGTATTATGGCTACACCTTC
. | . | TRBJ1-4 | TRBV30 | CAWSSTGKGELFF | TGTGCCTGGAGTAGTACAGGGAAGGGAGAACTGTTTTTT
. | TRBD2 | TRBJ2-7 | TRBV7-2 | CASSSRTSPPEQYF | TGTGCCAGCAGCTCGCGGACTAGCCCCCCGGAGCAGTACTTC
. | . | TRBJ1-6 | TRBV23-1 | CASSEDSPKSSPLHF | TGCGCCAGCAGTGAAGACAGCCCGAAGAGTTCACCCCTCCACTTT
. | TRBD1 | TRBJ1-6 | TRBV6-4 | CASSATGDNSPLHF | TGTGCCAGCAGTGCGACAGGGGATAATTCACCCCTCCACTTT
. | . | TRBJ1-2 | TRBV6-5 | CASSLPRRVSYGYTF | TGTGCCAGCAGCTTACCTCGCAGGGTTTCCTATGGCTACACCTTC
. | . | TRBJ1-2 | TRBV6-5 | CASRGNSNYGYTF | TGTGCCAGCCGGGGTAACAGTAACTATGGCTACACCTTC
few | TRBD1 | TRBJ1-4 | TRBV7-9 | CASSLAGQGSKLFF | TGTGCCAGCAGCTTAGCGGGACAGGGGTCGAAACTGTTTTTT
once | TRBD2 | TRBJ2-5 | TRBV9 | CASSHTSDPGTQYF | TGTGCCAGCAGCCATACTAGCGACCCGGGGACCCAGTACTTC
. | . | TRBJ1-4 | TRBV18 | CASSAGANEKLFF | TGTGCCAGCTCGGCAGGGGCTAATGAAAAACTGTTTTTT
. | TRBD1 | TRBJ2-1 | TRBV4-3 | CASSPTGAGYNEQFF | TGCGCCAGCAGCCCTACAGGGGCCGGCTACAATGAGCAGTTCTTC
. | . | TRBJ1-2 | TRBV16 | CASSQRQIYGYTF | TGTGCCAGCAGCCAGAGGCAGATCTATGGCTACACCTTC
. | . | TRBJ1-6 | TRBV30 | CAWSGGGGSYNSPLHF | TGTGCCTGGAGTGGAGGGGGGGGCTCCTATAATTCACCCCTCCACTTT
. | . | TRBJ2-6 | TRBV7-3 | CASSSQGTGANVLTF | TGTGCCAGCAGCTCTCAGGGAACCGGGGCCAACGTCCTGACTTTC
. | TRBD1 | TRBJ1-2 | TRBV11-2 | CASSWTGNPYGYTF | TGTGCCAGCAGTTGGACAGGAAACCCCTATGGCTACACCTTC
. | TRBD1 | TRBJ2-3 | TRBV19 | CATRQGAGTDTQYF | TGTGCCACGCGACAGGGGGCGGGCACAGATACGCAGTATTTT
. | TRBD1 | TRBJ1-2 | TRBV30 | CAWSVGTGGGYTF | TGTGCCTGGAGTGTAGGGACAGGGGGCGGCTACACCTTC
. | . | TRBJ2-7 | TRBV7-3 | CASSFAALGEQYF | TGTGCCAGCAGCTTCGCGGCTTTAGGAGAGCAGTACTTC
. | . | TRBJ2-7 | TRBV23-1 | CASSQSGLVGSYEQYF | TGCGCCAGCAGTCAATCCGGGTTAGTAGGCTCCTACGAGCAGTACTTC
. | TRBD2 | TRBJ2-3 | TRBV28 | CASSLSGRAGDTQYF | TGTGCCAGCAGTTTGAGCGGGAGGGCCGGAGATACGCAGTATTTT
once | TRBD2 | TRBJ2-5 | TRBV11-2 | CASTPWAGVGQETQYF | TGTGCCAGCACCCCCTGGGCGGGAGTGGGCCAAGAGACCCAGTACTTC
once | . | TRBJ1-4 | TRBV19 | CASSIARDREKLFF | TGTGCCAGTAGTATCGCCAGGGATCGAGAAAAACTGTTTTTT
. | TRBD2 | TRBJ2-7 | TRBV28 | CASSGGTSVAYEQYF | TGTGCCAGCAGTGGAGGGACTAGCGTCGCCTACGAGCAGTACTTC
. | . | TRBJ1-5 | TRBV21-1 | CASSKGLQGMAYSNQPQHF | TGTGCCAGCAGCAAGGGCCTTCAGGGGATGGCTTATAGCAATCAGCCCCAGCATTTT
. | . | TRBJ2-2 | TRBV6-2/TRBV6-3 | CASSYAGLNTGELFF | TGTGCCAGCAGTTACGCGGGCCTGAACACCGGGGAGCTGTTTTTT
. | . | TRBJ1-6 | TRBV5-6 | CASSPTGRGVAPLHF | TGTGCCAGCAGCCCCACGGGGAGGGGAGTTGCACCCCTCCACTTT
. | . | TRBJ1-5 | TRBV6-6 | CASSSGSGGPGQPQHF | TGTGCCAGCAGTTCCGGTTCCGGGGGGCCGGGCCAGCCCCAGCATTTT
few | TRBD2 | TRBJ2-5 | TRBV9 | CASSGRTSGGAETQYF | TGTGCCAGCAGCGGGAGGACTAGCGGAGGGGCGGAGACCCAGTACTTC
. | TRBD1 | TRBJ1-1 | TRBV18 | CASSPLDRGSNTEAFF | TGTGCCAGCTCACCTTTGGACAGGGGGTCGAACACTGAAGCTTTCTTT
. | . | TRBJ1-2 | TRBV7-2 | CASSMYQGGYTF | TGTGCCAGCAGCATGTACCAGGGGGGCTACACCTTC
. | TRBD1 | TRBJ2-4 | TRBV29-1 | CSVARRAEQGAKNIQYF | TGCAGCGTTGCCCGACGGGCCGAACAGGGGGCCAAAAACATTCAGTACTTC
. | TRBD1 | TRBJ1-5 | TRBV11-2 | CASSLGGQGSRNQPQHF | TGTGCCAGCAGCTTAGGGGGACAGGGGTCTCGCAATCAGCCCCAGCATTTT
. | . | TRBJ1-2 | TRBV4-1 | CASSQDGQLNYGYTF | TGCGCCAGCAGCCAAGATGGGCAGCTAAACTATGGCTACACCTTC
. | . | TRBJ2-1 | TRBV10-3 | CAISDGTFTVGQFF | TGTGCCATCAGTGACGGGACTTTCACGGTTGGGCAGTTCTTC
few | TRBD2 | TRBJ2-3 | TRBV24-1 | CATGLAGGTQYF | TGTGCCACCGGACTAGCGGGGGGTACGCAGTATTTT
few | . | TRBJ2-3 | TRBV19 | CASERRGNPTDTQYF | TGTGCCTCAGAAAGGCGGGGCAACCCCACAGATACGCAGTATTTT
. | . | TRBJ1-5 | TRBV5-6 | CASSFDRLGPQHF | TGTGCCAGCAGTTTTGACAGGCTTGGGCCCCAGCATTTT
. | . | TRBJ1-2 | TRBV9 | CASSPRGHFNYGYTF | TGTGCCAGCAGCCCCCGGGGACATTTTAACTATGGCTACACCTTC
. | . | TRBJ1-1 | TRBV30 | CAWRGRMNTEAFF | TGTGCCTGGAGGGGCCGTATGAACACTGAAGCTTTCTTT
. | TRBD1 | TRBJ2-5 | TRBV5-4 | CASSQQGTGKDVTQYF | TGTGCCAGCAGCCAACAAGGGACAGGGAAGGATGTGACCCAGTACTTC
. | TRBD1 | TRBJ1-6 | TRBV5-4 | CASSPGGDRNSPLHF | TGTGCCAGCAGCCCCGGAGGGGACAGGAATTCACCCCTCCACTTT
. | TRBD1 | TRBJ1-2 | TRBV13 | CASSLGTGAYGYTF | TGTGCCAGCAGCTTGGGGACAGGGGCCTATGGCTACACCTTC
. | TRBD1 | TRBJ2-4 | TRBV5-6 | CASSSLTGGLENIQYF | TGTGCCAGCAGCTCGCTGACAGGGGGGTTGGAAAACATTCAGTACTTC
. | TRBD1 | TRBJ2-4 | TRBV3-1/TRBV3-2 | CASSDRDRGNIQYF | TGTGCCAGCAGCGACCGGGACAGGGGGAACATTCAGTACTTC
. | TRBD1 | TRBJ2-1 | TRBV6-5 | CASSYDRAGNNEQFF | TGTGCCAGCAGTTACGACAGGGCAGGAAACAATGAGCAGTTCTTC
. | . | TRBJ1-2 | TRBV3-1/TRBV3-2 | CASSQEGGYSGYTF | TGTGCCAGCAGCCAAGAGGGGGGTTATAGTGGCTACACCTTC
few | . | TRBJ1-1 | TRBV7-3 | CASSFGGSTEAFF | TGTGCCAGCAGCTTTGGGGGGAGCACTGAAGCTTTCTTT
. | . | TRBJ1-5 | TRBV5-1 | CASSPLSGGKQPQHF | TGCGCCAGCAGCCCTCTCTCGGGAGGGAAGCAGCCCCAGCATTTT
. | . | TRBJ2-1 | TRBV6-5 | CASSYAESRAYNEQFF | TGTGCCAGCAGTTACGCCGAGTCGCGGGCCTACAATGAGCAGTTCTTC
once | TRBD1 | TRBJ1-2 | TRBV7-6 | CASRPLDRVYGYTF | TGTGCCAGCAGACCGCTGGACAGGGTCTATGGCTACACCTTC
. | TRBD1 | TRBJ2-1 | TRBV7-8 | CASSGQGGGEQFF | TGTGCCAGCAGCGGACAGGGGGGAGGTGAGCAGTTCTTC